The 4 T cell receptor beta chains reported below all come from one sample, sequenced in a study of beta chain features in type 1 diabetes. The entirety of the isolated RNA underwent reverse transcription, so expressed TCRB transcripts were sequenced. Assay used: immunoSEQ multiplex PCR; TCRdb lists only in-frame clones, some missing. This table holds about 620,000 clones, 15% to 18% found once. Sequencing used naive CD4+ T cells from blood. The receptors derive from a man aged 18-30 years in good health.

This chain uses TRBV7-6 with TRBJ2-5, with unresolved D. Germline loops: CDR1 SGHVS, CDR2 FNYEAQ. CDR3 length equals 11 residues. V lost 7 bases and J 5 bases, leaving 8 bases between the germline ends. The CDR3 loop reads CASNRLETQYF. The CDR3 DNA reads TGTGCCAGCAATAGGCTGGAGACCCAGTACTTC.

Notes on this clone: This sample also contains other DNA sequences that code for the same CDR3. CDR3 region: CASSLGQSQETQYF. In DNA form, the CDR3 reads TGCGCCAGCAGCTTGGGACAGTCGCAAGAGACCCAGTACTTC. This rearrangement joins TRBV5-1 to TRBJ2-5; weak D call: TRBD1 (5 bases). Trimming took 0 bases from V and 2 from J, leaving 8 bases between them. The CDR3 totals 14 residues. Germline CDR1 and CDR2: SGHRS and YFSETQ.

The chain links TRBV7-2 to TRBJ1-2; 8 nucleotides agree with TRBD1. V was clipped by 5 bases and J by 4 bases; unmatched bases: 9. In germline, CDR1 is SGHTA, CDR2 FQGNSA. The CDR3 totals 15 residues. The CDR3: CASSPGQGLVYGYTF. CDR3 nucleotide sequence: TGTGCCAGCAGCCCAGGACAGGGTTTAGTCTATGGCTACACCTTC. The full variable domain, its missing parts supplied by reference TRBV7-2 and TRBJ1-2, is GAGVSQSPSNKVTEKGKDVELRCDPISGHTALYWYRQSLGQGLEFLIYFQGNSAPDKSGLPSDRFSAERTGGSVSTLTIQRTQQEDSAVYLCASSPGQGLVYGYTFGSGTRLTVV.

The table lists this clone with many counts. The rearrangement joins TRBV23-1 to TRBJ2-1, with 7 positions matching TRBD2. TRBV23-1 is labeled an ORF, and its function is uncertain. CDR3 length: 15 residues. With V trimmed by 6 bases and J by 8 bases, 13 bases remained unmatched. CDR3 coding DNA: TGCGCCAGCAGCCATAGCGGGCCCGGGGTACATGAGCAGTTCTTC. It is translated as CASSHSGPGVHEQFF.